One and the same sample provided the 29 T cell receptor beta chains below, sequenced in a study of blood T cell repertoires in COVID-19. TCRdb's copy holds only in-frame clones and misses some; the assay was immunoSEQ multiplex PCR. The data contain 400,000 to 450,000 clones, 70% to 90% of them singletons. The sequenced sample consisted of peripheral blood. Receptors originate from a woman aged 40 to 49 with COVID-19, enrolled during active disease.

The rearrangement uses TRBV10-3 and TRBJ1-2; unclear D gene. The CDR3 extends over 14 amino acids. Trimming shortened V by 6 bases and J by 0 bases, and 11 bases separated the two germline ends. Germline values: CDR1 ENHRY, CDR2 SYGVKD. The DNA of the CDR3 is TGTGCCATCAGGCGGGAAACCTCTAACTATGGCTACACCTTC. This gives the protein CAIRRETSNYGYTF.

This chain uses TRBV11-2 with TRBJ2-5, with D possibly being TRBD2 (6 bases). The length of the CDR3 is 15 residues. From germline, CDR1 is SGHAT and CDR2 FQNNGV. Trimming removed 0 bases from V and 5 bases from J, with 13 bases in between. This chain's CDR3 is CASSLDYRGVETQYF. In nucleotides, the CDR3 is TGTGCCAGCAGCTTAGATTACCGCGGGGTTGAGACCCAGTACTTC.

The chain uses TRBV5-6 and TRBJ2-3, with unresolved D. The germline V gene encodes CDR1 SGHDT and CDR2 YYEEEE. V shed 4 bases and J shed 0 bases, with 15 bases lying between them. The length of the CDR3 is 16 residues. This CDR3 reads CASSPRVNLSTDTQYF. The DNA of the CDR3 is TGTGCCAGCAGCCCTAGAGTTAACCTTAGCACAGATACGCAGTATTTT.

The chain joins TRBV6-1 to TRBJ2-7; 10 nucleotides agree with TRBD2. The CDR3 is made up of 19 amino acids. With 6 bases clipped from V and 0 bases from J, the junction kept 17 bases outside the gene matches. CDR1 is MNHNS and CDR2 is SASEGT in the germline V gene. The DNA for the CDR3 is TGTGCCAGCAGGGAAACCGGGACTAGCGACATCTCAAACTCCTACGAGCAGTACTTC. It translates to CASRETGTSDISNSYEQYF.

The J gene is TRBJ2-7, the V gene TRBV6-5, with a possible D match to TRBD1 (5 bases). There are 14 residues in the CDR3. Germline loops: CDR1 MNHEY, CDR2 SVGAGI. V was shortened by 0 bases and J by 6 bases, with 12 bases between the two germline ends. CDR3 coding DNA: TGTGCCAGCAGTTACTCTCCAGGGTCGGGCGAGCAGTACTTC. This codes for CASSYSPGSGEQYF.

The rearrangement links TRBV18 to TRBJ1-5; TRBD1 agrees at 7 bases. The germline V gene has CDR1 KGHSH and CDR2 LQKENI. This CDR3 has 16 amino acids. J lost 6 bases, V lost 6 bases, and 14 bases had no gene match. The CDR3 is CASSRDRKALGQPQHF. CDR3 sequence (DNA): TGTGCCAGCTCCCGGGACAGAAAAGCCCTCGGTCAGCCCCAGCATTTT.

This clone was seen once. This chain links TRBV3-1 (or the pseudogene TRBV3-2) with TRBJ1-2; 7 bases fit TRBD1. Germline V lookup: CDR1 LGHDT, CDR2 YNNKEL (reference sequence). The CDR3 has 12 amino acids. Unmatched junction bases numbered 2, after V lost 6 bases and J lost 4 bases. CDR3 sequence: CASSRDSYGYTF. In DNA form, the CDR3 reads TGTGCCAGCAGTCGGGACAGCTATGGCTACACCTTC.

A single count supports this clone. The CDR3 sequence is CASSFNRGTNEKLFF. CDR3 DNA sequence: TGCGCCAGCAGCTTTAACAGGGGCACTAATGAAAAACTGTTTTTT. V and J are TRBV5-1 and TRBJ1-4; 7 nucleotides align to TRBD1. CDR1 SGHRS and CDR2 YFSETQ come from the germline V gene. The CDR3 has 15 amino acids. The V gene end was trimmed by 2 bases and the J gene end by 2 bases; junction bases not matched to a gene: 3.

This clone was observed once. V is TRBV28 and J is TRBJ2-2; D not certain. There are 19 residues in the CDR3. The V end was cut by 4 bases, the J end by 6 bases, with 27 bases between. The V gene's germline CDR1 is MDHEN and CDR2 SYDVKM. CDR3 bases: TGTGCCAGCAGTTACGGGTCTCCCCCCGTCATTGTCTGGGCCGGGGAGCTGTTTTTT. Translated, it gives CASSYGSPPVIVWAGELFF. Full variable domain (remainder filled in from reference TRBV28 and TRBJ2-2): DVKVTQSSRYLVKRTGEKVFLECVQDMDHENMFWYRQDPGLGLRLIYFSYDVKMKEKGDIPEGYSVSREKKERFSLILESASTNQTSMYLCASSYGSPPVIVWAGELFFGEGSRLTVL.

The rearrangement joins TRBV5-4 to TRBJ1-2, with D perhaps TRBD1 (5 bases). From germline, CDR1 is SGHNT and CDR2 YYREEE (reference sequence). The CDR3 has 12 amino acids. Trimming pared 1 base from V and 6 bases from J, leaving 7 bases between. For the CDR3, the DNA is TGTGCCAGCAGCTTGCAGGGCCATGGCTACACCTTC. It specifies CASSLQGHGYTF.

The V call is TRBV25-1, the J call TRBJ1-6; 9 nucleotides agree with TRBD1. With V trimmed by 4 bases and J by 10 bases, 8 bases remained unmatched. Germline V lookup: CDR1 MGHDK, CDR2 SYGVNS. CDR3 length: 15 amino acids. CDR3 protein: CASSVGGQGLSPLHF. CDR3 in DNA: TGTGCCAGCAGTGTAGGAGGACAGGGGTTGTCACCCCTCCACTTT.

The rearrangement links TRBV30 to TRBJ1-2, with 12 nucleotides matching TRBD1. Germline V lookup: CDR1 GTSNPN, CDR2 SVGIG (reference sequence). V shed 8 bases and J 0 bases; nucleotides not matched to a gene: 19. The CDR3 consists of 19 residues. Here the CDR3 reads CARNRDRGRGSKANYGYTF. The CDR3 DNA reads as TGTGCCCGTAACCGGGACAGGGGGCGCGGAAGCAAAGCTAACTATGGCTACACCTTC.

This chain uses TRBV10-2 with TRBJ2-7; a weak D match, TRBD2 (5 bases). This CDR3 is 15 amino acids long. Germline CDR1 reads WSHSY; CDR2 reads SAAADI. Trimming cost V 3 bases and J 0 bases, with 12 bases left between them. CDR3 bases: TGCGCCAGCAGTGATAGGCTAGCTGTCTCCTACGAGCAGTACTTC. Translation gives CASSDRLAVSYEQYF.

This clone has just one count. In the same sample, other DNA sequences code for this CDR3. The chain carries TRBV4-3 and TRBJ2-7, with D tentatively TRBD2 (7 bases). The CDR3 runs 15 residues. Looked up from germline, CDR1 is LGHNA and CDR2 is YSLEER. Between the trimmed V and J ends, which lost 0 bases and 4 bases, there was a span of 13 bases. The CDR3 loop reads CASSQESRGGYEQYF. CDR3 in DNA: TGCGCCAGCAGCCAAGAGAGTAGGGGGGGGTACGAGCAGTACTTC.

This sequence joins TRBV19 and TRBJ1-5; weak D call: TRBD1 (6 bases). The germline V gene has CDR1 LNHDA and CDR2 SQIVND (reference sequence). This CDR3 is built from 15 residues. V gave up 2 bases and J gave up 2 bases, with 10 bases separating them. CDR3 residues: CASSILQGGNQPQHF. In DNA, the CDR3 is TGTGCCAGTAGTATATTACAGGGAGGCAATCAGCCCCAGCATTTT.

The rearrangement joins TRBV29-1 to TRBJ2-1; tentative D call: TRBD2 (6 bases). Trimming took off 5 bases at V and 0 bases at J, with 11 bases between the two ends. Germline V gene data show CDR1 as SQVTM and CDR2 as ANQGSEA. There are 14 residues in the CDR3. CDR3 DNA sequence: TGCAGCGTTTTCGGACTAATCTCCTACAATGAGCAGTTCTTC. Translating gives CSVFGLISYNEQFF.

The V gene is TRBV10-3, the J gene TRBJ1-2, with D possibly matching TRBD1 (5 bases). The CDR3 has 12 residues. Germline loops: CDR1 ENHRY, CDR2 SYGVKD. With 6 bases removed from V and 0 bases from J, the gap between germline ends came to 5 bases. The CDR3 DNA follows: TGTGCCATCAGGGGGCCTAACTATGGCTACACCTTC. Amino acid sequence: CAIRGPNYGYTF.

The V and J genes are TRBV2 and TRBJ1-1; D perhaps matches TRBD1 (6 bases). The CDR3 totals 13 residues. Germline CDR1 reads SNHLY; CDR2 reads FYNNEI. Deletions cut 5 bases from V and 8 bases from J, with 15 bases between. The CDR3 DNA reads TGTGCCAGCAGTTACAACAGGGAGATGGAAGCTTTCTTT. Its translation is CASSYNREMEAFF.

The rearrangement uses TRBV4-3 and TRBJ2-2; 9 bases line up with TRBD2. From germline, CDR1 is LGHNA and CDR2 YSLEER. CDR3 length: 17 amino acids. Trimming at V came to 4 bases and at J to 5 bases, leaving 11 bases not matched to a gene. CDR3 loop: CASSLNGGGGYTGELFF. The CDR3 nucleotides are TGCGCCAGCAGCCTAAACGGCGGGGGGGGTTATACCGGGGAGCTGTTTTTT.

The chain recombines TRBV28 with TRBJ1-5; 8 bases align to TRBD1. The CDR3 covers 15 residues. The germline V gene has CDR1 MDHEN and CDR2 SYDVKM. After removal of 5 bases from V and 3 bases from J, the junction contained 6 bases not matched to a gene. The CDR3 DNA follows: TGTGCCAGCAGTCCTGGACAGGGACCCAATCAGCCCCAGCATTTT. It translates to CASSPGQGPNQPQHF. Combining the CDR3 with reference TRBV28 and TRBJ1-5 gives the whole variable domain DVKVTQSSRYLVKRTGEKVFLECVQDMDHENMFWYRQDPGLGLRLIYFSYDVKMKEKGDIPEGYSVSREKKERFSLILESASTNQTSMYLCASSPGQGPNQPQHFGDGTRLSIL.

The chain links TRBV19 to TRBJ2-2; D possibly corresponds to TRBD2 (6 bases). This CDR3 comprises 19 residues. CDR1 is LNHDA, CDR2 SQIVND, per germline (reference sequence). V was shortened by 0 bases and J by 1 base, with 18 bases between the two germline ends. DNA of the CDR3: TGTGCCAGTAGTATAGATCGCAGCGGGCGGGTCCTGAACACCGGGGAGCTGTTTTTT. It specifies CASSIDRSGRVLNTGELFF.

The chain has TRBV10-1 and TRBJ1-6; 10 nucleotides line up with TRBD1. V lost 0 bases, J lost 7 bases, and 9 bases stayed unmatched. Per germline, CDR1 WNHNN and CDR2 SYGVQD (reference sequence). The CDR3 contains 18 residues. The CDR3 nucleotides read TGCGCCAGCAGTGAGTCCCGGGACAGGGGTGAAGGGAATTCACCCCTCCACTTT. Translating it yields CASSESRDRGEGNSPLHF.

This clone turned up a few times. The chain links TRBV19 to TRBJ1-1, with D possibly TRBD1 on 6 matching bases. Germline CDR1 and CDR2: LNHDA and SQIVND (reference sequence). V lost 8 bases, J lost 6 bases, and 19 bases lay in between. The CDR3 has 14 residues. CDR3 protein: CASGNRDEFAEAFF. The CDR3 nucleotides read TGTGCCAGTGGTAACAGGGACGAATTCGCTGAAGCTTTCTTT.

The V call is TRBV10-3, the J call TRBJ2-1; D not resolved. The germline V and J ends were trimmed by 3 bases and 4 bases, with 4 bases remaining between them. CDR3 length equals 12 residues. Looked up from germline, CDR1 is ENHRY and CDR2 is SYGVKD. CDR3: CAISDGYNEQFF. As DNA, the CDR3 is TGTGCCATCAGTGACGGTTACAATGAGCAGTTCTTC.

The CDR3: CASNGRGTDTQYF. The CDR3 bases are TGTGCCAGCAACGGGAGAGGCACAGATACGCAGTATTTT. This chain uses TRBV27 with TRBJ2-3, with D possibly being TRBD2 (6 bases). The V gene lost 7 bases and the J gene lost 1 base, with 9 bases spanning the gap. The CDR3 totals 13 residues. CDR1 is MNHEY, CDR2 SMNVEV, per germline (reference sequence).

V is TRBV25-1 and J is TRBJ1-6; D not resolved. Germline CDR1 and CDR2: MGHDK and SYGVNS. Trimming stripped 3 bases from V and 9 bases from J, with 12 bases between. The CDR3 spans 14 residues. This CDR3 is CASSDYVRGSPLHF. The DNA of the CDR3 is TGTGCCAGCAGTGATTATGTCCGGGGTTCACCCCTCCACTTT. Full variable domain (rest looked up from reference TRBV25-1 and TRBJ1-6): EADIYQTPRYLVIGTGKKITLECSQTMGHDKMYWYQQDPGMELHLIHYSYGVNSTEKGDLSSESTVSRIRTEHFPLTLESARPSHTSQYLCASSDYVRGSPLHFGNGTRLTVT.

This clone has only one observation. The CDR3 is CASRFAGRGLNTEAFF. As DNA, the CDR3 is TGTGCCAGCAGATTCGCGGGCAGGGGGCTTAACACTGAAGCTTTCTTT. The genes are TRBV7-9 and TRBJ1-1; TRBD1 matches 8 bases. In germline, CDR1 is SEHNR, CDR2 FQNEAQ (reference sequence). V gave up 6 bases and J gave up 2 bases; unmatched junction bases: 11. The CDR3 length is 16 residues. The entire variable domain, with the rest obtained from reference TRBV7-9 and TRBJ1-1, is as follows: DTGVSQNPRHKITKRGQNVTFRCDPISEHNRLYWYRQTLGQGPEFLTYFQNEAQLEKSRLLSDRFSAERPKGSFSTLEIQRTEQGDSAMYLCASRFAGRGLNTEAFFGQGTRLTVV.

The genes are TRBV11-2 and TRBJ1-1; 12 bases match TRBD1. The CDR3 extends over 16 amino acids. CDR1 and CDR2 from the germline V gene are SGHAT and FQNNGV. Unmatched junction bases numbered 4, after V lost 5 bases and J lost 0 bases. CDR3 region: CASSLGTGGMNTEAFF. DNA of the CDR3: TGTGCCAGCAGCCTTGGGACAGGGGGCATGAACACTGAAGCTTTCTTT.

The gene calls are TRBV19 and TRBJ1-1, with 8 nucleotides matching TRBD1. This CDR3 comprises 14 residues. Germline V gene data show CDR1 as LNHDA and CDR2 as SQIVND (reference sequence). V was pared by 10 bases and J by 4 bases, with 11 bases of the junction left unmatched. The CDR3 DNA follows: TGTGCCACCGGGGGATACAGGGGGGGCACTGAAGCTTTCTTT. Translating it yields CATGGYRGGTEAFF.